This T cell receptor (beta chain) derives from a study of OX40 agonist ivuxolimab in advanced cancers. Sequenced by immunoSEQ multiplex PCR; TCRdb stores in-frame clones only, minus some. The sample has 50,000 to 65,000 clones, approximately 90% seen once; the top ten hold under 2.5%. CDR1 is SGHTA and CDR2 is FQGTGA in the germline V gene. Trimming at V came to 5 bases and at J to 4 bases, leaving 0 bases not matched to a gene. CDR3 length equals 12 residues. Any history of autoimmune disease or systemic immunosuppression disqualified patients. The TCR sequence derives from an adult with an advanced solid tumor such as melanoma, head and neck, liver or kidney cancer. The V and J genes are TRBV7-3 and TRBJ2-5; TRBD2 matches at 8 bases. The sample here was CD4+ or CD8+ T cells sorted from blood, taken in a trial of the OX40 agonist ivuxolimab. Here the CDR3 DNA reads TGTGCCAGCAGCGCGGGGGGAGAGACCCAGTACTTC. Translated, it gives CASSAGGETQYF. The full variable domain, with the rest looked up from reference TRBV7-3 and TRBJ2-5, is GAGVSQTPSNKVTEKGKYVELRCDPISGHTALYWYRQSLGQGPEFLIYFQGTGAADDSGLPNDRFFAVRPEGSVSTLKIQRTERGDSAVYLCASSAGGETQYFGPGTRLLVL.